This TCR beta chain was recorded in a study of blood T cell repertoires in COVID-19. The wider study: Some COVID-19 samples were acute and others convalescent; all came from the United States, Italy and Spain. Sources were T cells, B-cell-depleted T cells, or PBMCs; the material itself was cDNA or gDNA.

Trimming stripped 1 base from V and 5 bases from J, with 3 bases between. Germline loops: CDR1 LGHDT, CDR2 YNNKEL (reference sequence). The CDR3 is made up of 13 amino acids. Under the authors' procedure: The authors estimated nucleated cell counts from reference gene primer amplification. Sequencing was performed with immunoSEQ multiplex PCR; in TCRdb, only in-frame clones are kept and a portion is missing. V and J calls and clone size follow that table, whereas D and trimming were derived from the DNA. The sample lists under 250,000 clones; around 83% were seen once. The chain has TRBV3-1 (or the pseudogene TRBV3-2) and TRBJ1-6, with D unresolved. Specimen: peripheral blood. This TCR was sampled from a woman aged 45-65 years with acute or convalescent COVID-19. The CDR3 loop is CASSQVDNSPLHF. The DNA for the CDR3 is TGTGCCAGCAGCCAAGTCGATAATTCACCCCTCCACTTT.